This T cell receptor beta chain was captured by sequencing in a study of T cell changes during pregnancy in multiple sclerosis. Germline-derived CDR1 and CDR2 are SGHRS and YFSETQ. V shed 3 bases and J 7 bases; nucleotides not matched to a gene: 3. CDR3 length equals 15 residues. TCRdb's copy holds only in-frame clones and misses some; the assay was immunoSEQ multiplex PCR. This table has about 60,000 clones, approximately 90% appearing once. This receptor was obtained from a female donor with multiple sclerosis, enrolled in a pregnancy study. Sample: peripheral blood, taken in the first trimester of pregnancy. The V and J genes are TRBV5-1 and TRBJ2-1; 14 bases agree with TRBD2. CDR3 DNA: TGCGCCAGCAGCTGGGGACTAGCGGGGGCGAATGAGCAGTTCTTC. Translating it yields CASSWGLAGANEQFF.